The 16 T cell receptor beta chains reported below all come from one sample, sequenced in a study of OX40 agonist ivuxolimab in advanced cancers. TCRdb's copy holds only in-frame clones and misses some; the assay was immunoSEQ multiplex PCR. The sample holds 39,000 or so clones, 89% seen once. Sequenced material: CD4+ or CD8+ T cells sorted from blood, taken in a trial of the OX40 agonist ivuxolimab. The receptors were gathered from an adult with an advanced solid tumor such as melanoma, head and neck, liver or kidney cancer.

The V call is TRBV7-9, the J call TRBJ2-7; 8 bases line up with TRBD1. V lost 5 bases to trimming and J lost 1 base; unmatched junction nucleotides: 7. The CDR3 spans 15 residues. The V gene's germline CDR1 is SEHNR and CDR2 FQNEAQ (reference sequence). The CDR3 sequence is CASSKDRGRSYEQYF. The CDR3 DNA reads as TGTGCCAGCAGCAAAGACAGGGGAAGGTCCTACGAGCAGTACTTC.

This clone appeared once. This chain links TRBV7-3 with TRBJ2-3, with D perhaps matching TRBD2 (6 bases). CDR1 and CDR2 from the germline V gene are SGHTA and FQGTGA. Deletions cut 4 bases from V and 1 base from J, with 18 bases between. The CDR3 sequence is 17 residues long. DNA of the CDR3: TGTGCCAGCAGCTCCCAAGGGTTAGGCGGGGGCACAGATACGCAGTATTTT. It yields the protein CASSSQGLGGGTDTQYF.

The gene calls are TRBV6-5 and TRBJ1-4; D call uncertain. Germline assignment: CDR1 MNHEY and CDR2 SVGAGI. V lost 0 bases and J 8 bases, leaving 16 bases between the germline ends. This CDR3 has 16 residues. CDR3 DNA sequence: TGTGCCAGCAGTTACTCGTTTAGGAGTTGGGGAGAAAAACTGTTTTTT. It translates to CASSYSFRSWGEKLFF.

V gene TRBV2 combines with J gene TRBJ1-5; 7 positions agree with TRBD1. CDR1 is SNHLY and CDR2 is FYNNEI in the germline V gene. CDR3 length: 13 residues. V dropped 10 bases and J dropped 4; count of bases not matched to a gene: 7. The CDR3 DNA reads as TGTGCCACCCGACAGGGACCTAATCAGCCCCAGCATTTT. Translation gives CATRQGPNQPQHF.

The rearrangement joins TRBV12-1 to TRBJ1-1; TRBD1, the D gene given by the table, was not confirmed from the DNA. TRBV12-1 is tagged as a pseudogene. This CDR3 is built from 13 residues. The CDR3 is CASIGQGNTEAFF. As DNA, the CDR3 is TGTGCCAGCATCGGACAGGGGAACACTGAAGCTTTCTTT.

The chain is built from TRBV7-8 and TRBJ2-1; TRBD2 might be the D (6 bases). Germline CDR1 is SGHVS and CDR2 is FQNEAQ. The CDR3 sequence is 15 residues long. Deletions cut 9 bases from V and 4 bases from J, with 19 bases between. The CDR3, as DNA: TGTGCCAGTAAAAAGGGAGGCCTTTCATACAATGAGCAGTTCTTC. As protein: CASKKGGLSYNEQFF.

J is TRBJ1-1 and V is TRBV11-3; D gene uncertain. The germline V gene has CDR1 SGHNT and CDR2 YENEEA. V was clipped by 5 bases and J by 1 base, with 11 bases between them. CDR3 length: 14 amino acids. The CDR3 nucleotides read TGTGCCAGCAGCCTCCTCGGGCCGAACACTGAAGCTTTCTTT. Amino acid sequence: CASSLLGPNTEAFF.

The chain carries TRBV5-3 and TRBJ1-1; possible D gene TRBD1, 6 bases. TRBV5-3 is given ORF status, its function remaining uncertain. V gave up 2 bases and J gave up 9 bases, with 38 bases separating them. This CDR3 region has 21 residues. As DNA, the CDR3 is TGTGCCAGAAGCTTTTGCATTCTCCTCGGGTCAGGGGACTCTAACTTCCAAAAAGCTTTCTTT. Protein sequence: CARSFCILLGSGDSNFQKAFF.

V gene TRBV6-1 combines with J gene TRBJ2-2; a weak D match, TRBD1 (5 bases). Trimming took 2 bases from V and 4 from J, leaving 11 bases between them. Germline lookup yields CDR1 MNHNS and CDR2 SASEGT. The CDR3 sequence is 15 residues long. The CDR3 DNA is TGTGCCAGCAGTGAATATTTCAGGGCCACCGGGGAGCTGTTTTTT. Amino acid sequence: CASSEYFRATGELFF.

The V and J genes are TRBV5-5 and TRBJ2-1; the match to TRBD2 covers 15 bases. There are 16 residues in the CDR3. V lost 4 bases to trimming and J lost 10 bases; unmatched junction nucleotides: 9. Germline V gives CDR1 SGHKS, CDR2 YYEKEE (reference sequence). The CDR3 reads CASSPSGLAGGREQFF. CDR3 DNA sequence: TGTGCCAGCAGCCCCTCGGGACTAGCGGGGGGCAGGGAGCAGTTCTTC.

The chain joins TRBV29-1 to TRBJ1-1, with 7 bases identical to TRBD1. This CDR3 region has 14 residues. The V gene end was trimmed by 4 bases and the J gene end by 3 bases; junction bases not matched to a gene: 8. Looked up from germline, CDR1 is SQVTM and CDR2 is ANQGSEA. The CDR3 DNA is TGCAGCGTTGCAGACAGGGCAGGGGACACTGAAGCTTTCTTT. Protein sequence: CSVADRAGDTEAFF.

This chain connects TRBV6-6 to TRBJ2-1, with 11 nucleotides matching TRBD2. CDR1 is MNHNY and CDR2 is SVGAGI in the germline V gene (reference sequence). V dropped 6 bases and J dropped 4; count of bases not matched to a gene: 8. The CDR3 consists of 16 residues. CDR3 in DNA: TGTGCCAGCAGACGCCTAGCGGGGGGTATTTACAATGAGCAGTTCTTC. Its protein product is CASRRLAGGIYNEQFF.

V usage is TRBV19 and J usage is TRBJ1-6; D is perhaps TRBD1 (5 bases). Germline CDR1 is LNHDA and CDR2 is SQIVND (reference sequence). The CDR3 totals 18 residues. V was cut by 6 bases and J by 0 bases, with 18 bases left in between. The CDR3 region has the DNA TGTGCCAGTAGCCTGACCGGGACGTTAAGCTCCTATAATTCACCCCTCCACTTT. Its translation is CASSLTGTLSSYNSPLHF.

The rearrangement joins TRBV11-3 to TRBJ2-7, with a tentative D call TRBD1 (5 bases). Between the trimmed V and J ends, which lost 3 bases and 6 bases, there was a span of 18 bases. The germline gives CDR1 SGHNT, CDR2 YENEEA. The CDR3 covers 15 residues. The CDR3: CASSFSFLQGSEQYF. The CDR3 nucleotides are TGTGCCAGCAGCTTCTCCTTCCTCCAGGGCTCCGAGCAGTACTTC.

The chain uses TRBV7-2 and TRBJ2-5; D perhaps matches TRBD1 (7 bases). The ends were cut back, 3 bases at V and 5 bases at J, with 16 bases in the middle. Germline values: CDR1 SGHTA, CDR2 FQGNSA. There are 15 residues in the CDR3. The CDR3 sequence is CASSFQGGGGETQYF. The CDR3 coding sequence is TGTGCCAGCAGCTTTCAGGGGGGCGGAGGGGAGACCCAGTACTTC.

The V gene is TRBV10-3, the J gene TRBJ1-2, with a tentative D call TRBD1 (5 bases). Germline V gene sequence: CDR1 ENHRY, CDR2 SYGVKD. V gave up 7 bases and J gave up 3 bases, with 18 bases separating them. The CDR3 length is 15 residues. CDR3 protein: CAITQLRGGDYGYTF. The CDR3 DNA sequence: TGTGCCATCACTCAACTGAGGGGAGGGGACTATGGCTACACCTTC.